This is a list of T cell receptor beta chains from one sample in a study of OX40 agonist ivuxolimab in advanced cancers. This table comes from immunoSEQ multiplex PCR, and its TCRdb copy is limited to in-frame clones, with some not included. This sample has roughly 76,000 clones; more than 85% occur once, and the top ten carry roughly 8%. The sequenced sample was CD4+ or CD8+ T cells sorted from blood, obtained in a trial of the OX40 agonist ivuxolimab. All receptors derive from an adult with an advanced solid tumor such as melanoma, head and neck, liver or kidney cancer. Each CDR3 is given with its conserved first and last residue. The order of the fields is clone size, J gene, D gene, V gene, CDR3 protein, CDR3 DNA. A D gene is named only where the DNA matches it firmly. For some rows the clone size is stated as once, few or many, or as a class when expanded; others skip it.

clone_size: -; j_call: TRBJ2-2; d_call: -; v_call: TRBV6-1; cdr3_aa: CASSVRSAGELFF; cdr3_nt: TGTGCCAGCAGTGTAAGAAGTGCCGGGGAGCTGTTTTTT
clone_size: -; j_call: TRBJ2-7; d_call: -; v_call: TRBV7-9; cdr3_aa: CASSLGGMIYEQYF; cdr3_nt: TGTGCCAGCAGCTTAGGCGGGATGATCTACGAGCAGTACTTC
clone_size: -; j_call: TRBJ2-1; d_call: -; v_call: TRBV11-3; cdr3_aa: CASSLVQGYEQFF; cdr3_nt: TGTGCCAGCAGCTTAGTCCAGGGCTACGAGCAGTTCTTC
clone_size: few; j_call: TRBJ1-5; d_call: -; v_call: TRBV19; cdr3_aa: CASSMGRVVNQPQHF; cdr3_nt: TGTGCCAGTAGTATGGGGAGGGTGGTTAATCAGCCCCAGCATTTT
clone_size: -; j_call: TRBJ1-6; d_call: -; v_call: TRBV19; cdr3_aa: CASTGSSYNSPLHF; cdr3_nt: TGTGCAAGTACAGGGAGCTCCTATAATTCACCCCTCCACTTT
clone_size: -; j_call: TRBJ1-3; d_call: TRBD1; v_call: TRBV5-6; cdr3_aa: CASSEKTGWPGNTIYF; cdr3_nt: TGTGCCAGCAGCGAGAAGACAGGGTGGCCTGGAAACACCATATATTTT
clone_size: -; j_call: TRBJ2-7; d_call: TRBD1; v_call: TRBV7-3; cdr3_aa: CASSADRVRGRKQYF; cdr3_nt: TGTGCCAGCAGCGCGGACAGGGTGAGGGGGAGAAAGCAGTACTTC
clone_size: -; j_call: TRBJ2-1; d_call: -; v_call: TRBV7-3; cdr3_aa: CASSPSGVSYNEQFF; cdr3_nt: TGTGCCAGCAGCCCTTCGGGAGTATCCTACAATGAGCAGTTCTTC
clone_size: -; j_call: TRBJ2-7; d_call: -; v_call: TRBV5-5; cdr3_aa: CASSFGRRYEQYF; cdr3_nt: TGTGCCAGCAGCTTCGGCAGGCGATACGAGCAGTACTTC
clone_size: -; j_call: TRBJ2-7; d_call: TRBD1; v_call: TRBV5-1; cdr3_aa: CASSQRQGRPYEQYF; cdr3_nt: TGCGCCAGCAGCCAACGACAGGGGAGGCCCTACGAGCAGTACTTC
clone_size: -; j_call: TRBJ2-1; d_call: TRBD2; v_call: TRBV19; cdr3_aa: CASSSPSGRGYNEQFF; cdr3_nt: TGTGCCAGTAGCTCCCCTAGCGGGAGAGGCTACAATGAGCAGTTCTTC
clone_size: -; j_call: TRBJ2-2; d_call: -; v_call: TRBV13; cdr3_aa: CASSLRGGSHLTGELFF; cdr3_nt: TGTGCCAGCAGCTTACGCGGCGGGTCGCATCTGACCGGGGAGCTGTTTTTT
clone_size: -; j_call: TRBJ1-2; d_call: TRBD1; v_call: TRBV5-4; cdr3_aa: CASSRDRVGYTF; cdr3_nt: TGTGCCAGCAGCCGTGACAGGGTTGGCTACACCTTC
clone_size: -; j_call: TRBJ2-7; d_call: TRBD1; v_call: TRBV6-1; cdr3_aa: CASSVDREKQYF; cdr3_nt: TGTGCCAGCAGTGTGGACAGGGAGAAGCAGTACTTC
clone_size: -; j_call: TRBJ1-2; d_call: -; v_call: TRBV18; cdr3_aa: CASSPRGSDGYTF; cdr3_nt: TGTGCCAGCTCACCTAGGGGATCGGATGGCTACACCTTC
clone_size: few; j_call: TRBJ2-2; d_call: -; v_call: TRBV2; cdr3_aa: CASRGDSNTGELFF; cdr3_nt: TGTGCCAGCAGGGGTGACTCGAACACCGGGGAGCTGTTTTTT
clone_size: -; j_call: TRBJ2-2; d_call: -; v_call: TRBV7-7; cdr3_aa: CASSLGLGPGELFF; cdr3_nt: TGTGCCAGCAGCTTAGGATTGGGACCCGGGGAGCTGTTTTTT
clone_size: -; j_call: TRBJ2-1; d_call: -; v_call: TRBV9; cdr3_aa: CASSVDYRAVRNNEQFF; cdr3_nt: TGTGCCAGCAGCGTAGATTACAGGGCCGTACGGAACAATGAGCAGTTCTTC
clone_size: -; j_call: TRBJ2-3; d_call: TRBD2; v_call: TRBV19; cdr3_aa: CASSFWRGFTDTQYF; cdr3_nt: TGTGCCAGTAGTTTTTGGCGGGGGTTCACAGATACGCAGTATTTT
clone_size: once; j_call: TRBJ2-3; d_call: -; v_call: TRBV9; cdr3_aa: CASSLGGVSTDTQYF; cdr3_nt: TGTGCCAGCAGCTTGGGTGGGGTTAGCACAGATACGCAGTATTTT
clone_size: -; j_call: TRBJ2-3; d_call: TRBD2; v_call: TRBV11-3; cdr3_aa: CASSLASGIGSDTQYF; cdr3_nt: TGTGCCAGCAGCTTAGCTAGCGGGATAGGGTCAGATACGCAGTATTTT
clone_size: -; j_call: TRBJ2-3; d_call: TRBD1; v_call: TRBV6-5; cdr3_aa: CASSYDRGWADTQYF; cdr3_nt: TGTGCCAGCAGTTACGACAGGGGGTGGGCAGATACGCAGTATTTT
clone_size: once; j_call: TRBJ2-1; d_call: -; v_call: TRBV5-1; cdr3_aa: CASSLDKQGYNEQFF; cdr3_nt: TGCGCCAGCAGCTTGGATAAGCAGGGTTACAATGAGCAGTTCTTC
clone_size: once; j_call: TRBJ1-5; d_call: -; v_call: TRBV6-5; cdr3_aa: CATLWPPQHF; cdr3_nt: TGTGCCACCCTTTGGCCGCCCCAGCATTTT
clone_size: -; j_call: TRBJ2-3; d_call: -; v_call: TRBV27; cdr3_aa: CASSLQGSRDTQYF; cdr3_nt: TGTGCCAGCAGTTTACAGGGGAGTAGGGATACGCAGTATTTT
clone_size: -; j_call: TRBJ1-1; d_call: -; v_call: TRBV27; cdr3_aa: CASSSGQTLNTEAFF; cdr3_nt: TGTGCCAGCAGTTCTGGACAGACCTTGAACACTGAAGCTTTCTTT
clone_size: -; j_call: TRBJ1-3; d_call: -; v_call: TRBV28; cdr3_aa: CASSSTGFSGNTIYF; cdr3_nt: TGTGCCAGCAGCTCCACGGGTTTTTCTGGAAACACCATATATTTT
clone_size: -; j_call: TRBJ1-6; d_call: -; v_call: TRBV6-6; cdr3_aa: CASNPPAGSPLHF; cdr3_nt: TGTGCCAGCAACCCACCGGCAGGGTCACCCCTCCACTTT
clone_size: -; j_call: TRBJ1-2; d_call: -; v_call: TRBV30; cdr3_aa: CAWSVRGAKGYTF; cdr3_nt: TGTGCCTGGAGTGTACGGGGGGCGAAGGGCTACACCTTC
clone_size: -; j_call: TRBJ2-6; d_call: -; v_call: TRBV5-6; cdr3_aa: CASSFVAGANVLTF; cdr3_nt: TGTGCCAGCAGCTTTGTGGCCGGGGCCAACGTCCTGACTTTC
clone_size: -; j_call: TRBJ2-3; d_call: -; v_call: TRBV14; cdr3_aa: CASSLRTGITDTQYF; cdr3_nt: TGTGCCAGCAGCCTACGTACAGGTATAACAGATACGCAGTATTTT
clone_size: -; j_call: TRBJ1-1; d_call: -; v_call: TRBV7-8; cdr3_aa: CASSLDALPNTEAFF; cdr3_nt: TGTGCCAGCAGCTTAGACGCACTCCCGAACACTGAAGCTTTCTTT
clone_size: once; j_call: TRBJ2-4; d_call: -; v_call: TRBV5-1; cdr3_aa: CASSLPDHIQYF; cdr3_nt: TGCGCCAGCAGCTTGCCGGACCACATTCAGTACTTC
clone_size: -; j_call: TRBJ1-3; d_call: TRBD1; v_call: TRBV7-8; cdr3_aa: CASSLTPGGAAGNSGNTIYF; cdr3_nt: TGTGCCAGCAGCTTAACACCAGGGGGGGCCGCAGGGAACTCTGGAAACACCATATATTTT
clone_size: -; j_call: TRBJ2-3; d_call: -; v_call: TRBV29-1; cdr3_aa: CSGGQHSTDTQYF; cdr3_nt: TGCAGCGGCGGACAGCACAGCACAGATACGCAGTATTTT
clone_size: -; j_call: TRBJ1-2; d_call: -; v_call: TRBV5-1; cdr3_aa: CASRQEEGGYGYTF; cdr3_nt: TGCGCCAGCAGGCAGGAGGAGGGTGGGTATGGCTACACCTTC
clone_size: -; j_call: TRBJ2-6; d_call: TRBD1; v_call: TRBV2; cdr3_aa: CASGLQGAGANVLTF; cdr3_nt: TGTGCCAGCGGCTTGCAGGGGGCTGGGGCCAACGTCCTGACTTTC